The 4 T cell receptor beta chains below come from one sample, sequenced in a study of T cells in Graves' hyperthyroidism and ophthalmopathy. There were TCR beta CDR3 regions amplified from RNA transcripts. First-round RT-PCR targeting the TCR CDR3 was performed with the HTBI primer set. Using its own MiXCR run on the multiplex PCR reads, TCRdb lists one record per CDR3 protein. Of 550,000 to 850,000 distinct CDR3 sequences listed, about 17% were seen once; the top ten hold 15% to 20%. The source material was blood. The receptors originated from a woman in her forties or fifties with Graves' hyperthyroidism that later progressed to Graves' ophthalmopathy.

CDR3 nucleotides: TGCAGTGCTACCCGCTACGGCGGGGGGGCTCAGACCCAGTACTTC. This encodes CSATRYGGGAQTQYF. V and J are TRBV20-1 and TRBJ2-5; 9 nucleotides line up with TRBD2. Germline-derived CDR1 and CDR2 are DFQATT and SNEGSKA (reference sequence). Trimming removed 4 bases from V and 6 bases from J; junction bases left unmatched: 12. The CDR3 has 15 residues.

This clonotype has a count of ten or more. This chain links TRBV2 with TRBJ1-1, with a possible D match to TRBD1 (5 bases). There are 15 residues in the CDR3. Germline lookup yields CDR1 SNHLY and CDR2 FYNNEI. The germline V and J ends were trimmed by 3 bases and 0 bases, with 11 bases remaining between them. The CDR3: CASSEQGVVNTEAFF. DNA of the CDR3: TGTGCCAGCAGTGAGCAGGGCGTAGTGAACACTGAAGCTTTCTTT.

This clonotype was seen a few times. The gene calls are TRBV20-1 and TRBJ1-4, with 9 nucleotides matching TRBD1. CDR1 is DFQATT, CDR2 SNEGSKA, per germline (reference sequence). The V gene end was trimmed by 3 bases and the J gene end by 10 bases; junction bases not matched to a gene: 9. This CDR3 has 14 amino acids. The CDR3 spells CSARGQGGGGKLFF. The CDR3 region has the DNA TGCAGTGCTAGGGGACAGGGAGGCGGGGGAAAACTGTTTTTT.

This clonotype occurred a few times. The chain joins TRBV10-3 to TRBJ2-3; 7 bases are shared with TRBD2. The V gene end was trimmed by 6 bases and the J gene end by 1 base; junction bases not matched to a gene: 10. The CDR3 is made up of 16 amino acids. Germline lookup yields CDR1 ENHRY and CDR2 SYGVKD. CDR3 sequence (DNA): TGTGCCATCAGCTCGAGACTAGCAGCGGGCACAGATACGCAGTATTTT. Protein: CAISSRLAAGTDTQYF.